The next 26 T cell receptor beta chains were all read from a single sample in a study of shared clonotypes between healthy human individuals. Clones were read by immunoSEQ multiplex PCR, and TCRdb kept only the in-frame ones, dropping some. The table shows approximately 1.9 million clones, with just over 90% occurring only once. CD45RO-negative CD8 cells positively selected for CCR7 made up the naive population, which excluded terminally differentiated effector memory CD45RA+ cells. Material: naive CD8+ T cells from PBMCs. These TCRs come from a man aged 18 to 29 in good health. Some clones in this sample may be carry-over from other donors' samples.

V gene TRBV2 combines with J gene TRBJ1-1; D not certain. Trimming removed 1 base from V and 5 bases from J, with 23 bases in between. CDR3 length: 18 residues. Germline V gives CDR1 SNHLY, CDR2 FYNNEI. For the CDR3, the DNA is TGTGCCAGCAGTGAAGTTCTCGCGTGGGCAGAGACGGGTACTGAAGCTTTCTTT. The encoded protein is CASSEVLAWAETGTEAFF. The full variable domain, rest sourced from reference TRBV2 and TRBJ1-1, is EPEVTQTPSHQVTQMGQEVILRCVPISNHLYFYWYRQILGQKVEFLVSFYNNEISEKSEIFDDQFSVERPDGSNFTLKIRSTKLEDSAMYFCASSEVLAWAETGTEAFFGQGTRLTVV.

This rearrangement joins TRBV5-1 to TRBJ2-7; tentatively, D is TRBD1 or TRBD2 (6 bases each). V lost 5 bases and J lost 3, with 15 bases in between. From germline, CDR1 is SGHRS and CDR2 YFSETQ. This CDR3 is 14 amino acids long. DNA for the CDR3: TGCGCCAGCAGGGGGAGGACAGTTGACTACGAGCAGTACTTC. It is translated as CASRGRTVDYEQYF.

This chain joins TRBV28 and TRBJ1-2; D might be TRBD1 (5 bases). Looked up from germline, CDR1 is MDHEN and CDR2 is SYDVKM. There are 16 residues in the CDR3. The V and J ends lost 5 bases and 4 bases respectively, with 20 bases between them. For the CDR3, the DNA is TGTGCCAGCAGTCCCCTGGGACCACAGGCGGGCTATGGCTACACCTTC. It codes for CASSPLGPQAGYGYTF.

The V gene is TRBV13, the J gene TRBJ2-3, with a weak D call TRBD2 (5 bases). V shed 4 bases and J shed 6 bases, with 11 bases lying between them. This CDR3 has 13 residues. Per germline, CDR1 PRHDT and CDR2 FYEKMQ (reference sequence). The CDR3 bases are TGTGCCAGCAGCTCCCTTTTAGCGGATACGCAGTATTTT. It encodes CASSSLLADTQYF.

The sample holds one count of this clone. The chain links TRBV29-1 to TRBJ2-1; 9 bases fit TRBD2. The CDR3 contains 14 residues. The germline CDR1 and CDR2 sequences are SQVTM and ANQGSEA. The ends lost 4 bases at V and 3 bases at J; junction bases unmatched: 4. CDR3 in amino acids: CSVGGLAVYNEQFF. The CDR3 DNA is TGCAGCGTTGGGGGACTAGCTGTCTACAATGAGCAGTTCTTC.

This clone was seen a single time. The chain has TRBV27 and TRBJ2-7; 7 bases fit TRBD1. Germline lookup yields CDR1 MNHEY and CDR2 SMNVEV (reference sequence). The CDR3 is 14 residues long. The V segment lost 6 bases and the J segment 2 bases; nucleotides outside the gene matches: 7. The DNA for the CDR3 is TGTGCCAGCAGCCCCCGGGACAGCCCCTACGAGCAGTACTTC. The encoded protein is CASSPRDSPYEQYF.

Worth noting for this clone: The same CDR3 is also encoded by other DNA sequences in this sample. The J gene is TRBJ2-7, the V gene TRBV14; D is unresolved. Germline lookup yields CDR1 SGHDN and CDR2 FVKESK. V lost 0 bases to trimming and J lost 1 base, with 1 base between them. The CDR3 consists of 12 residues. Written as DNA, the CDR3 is TGTGCCAGCAGCCAAGATTCCTACGAGCAGTACTTC. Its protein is CASSQDSYEQYF.

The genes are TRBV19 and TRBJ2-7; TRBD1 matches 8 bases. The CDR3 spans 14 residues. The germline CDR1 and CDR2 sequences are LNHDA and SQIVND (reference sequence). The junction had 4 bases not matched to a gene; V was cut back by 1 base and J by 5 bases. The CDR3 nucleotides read TGTGCCAGTAGTATAGCAGGGGGCGGGAACGAGCAGTACTTC. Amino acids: CASSIAGGGNEQYF.

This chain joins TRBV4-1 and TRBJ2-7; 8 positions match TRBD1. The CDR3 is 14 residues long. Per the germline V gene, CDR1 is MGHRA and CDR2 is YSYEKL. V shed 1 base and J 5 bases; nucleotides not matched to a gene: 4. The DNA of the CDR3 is TGCGCCAGCAGCCAAGTCGGACAGGGAGACGAGCAGTACTTC. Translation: CASSQVGQGDEQYF.

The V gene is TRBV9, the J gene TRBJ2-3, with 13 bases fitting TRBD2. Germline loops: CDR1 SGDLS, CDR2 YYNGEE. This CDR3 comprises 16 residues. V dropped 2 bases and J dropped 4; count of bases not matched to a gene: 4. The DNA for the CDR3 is TGTGCCAGCAGCGTCCCGGGACTAGCGGGATCAGATACGCAGTATTTT. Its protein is CASSVPGLAGSDTQYF.

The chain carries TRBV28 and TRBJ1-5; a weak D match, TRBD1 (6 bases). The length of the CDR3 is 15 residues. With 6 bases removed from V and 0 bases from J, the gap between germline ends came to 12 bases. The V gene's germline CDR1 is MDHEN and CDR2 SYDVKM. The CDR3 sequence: CASRKGGYSNQPQHF. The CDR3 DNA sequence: TGTGCCAGCAGAAAAGGGGGGTATAGCAATCAGCCCCAGCATTTT.

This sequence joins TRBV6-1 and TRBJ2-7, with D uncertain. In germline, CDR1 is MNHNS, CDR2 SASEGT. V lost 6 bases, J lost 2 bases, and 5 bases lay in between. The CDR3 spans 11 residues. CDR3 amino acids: CASSTAYEQYF. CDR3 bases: TGTGCCAGCAGCACTGCCTACGAGCAGTACTTC.

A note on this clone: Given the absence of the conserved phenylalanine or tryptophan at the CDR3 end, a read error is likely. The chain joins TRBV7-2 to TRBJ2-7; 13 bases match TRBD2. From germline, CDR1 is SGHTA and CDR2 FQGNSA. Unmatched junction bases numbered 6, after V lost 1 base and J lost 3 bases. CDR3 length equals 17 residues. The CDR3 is CASSLDGLAGEYYEQYL. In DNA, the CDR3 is TGTGCCAGCAGCTTAGATGGACTAGCGGGAGAGTACTACGAGCAGTACCTC.

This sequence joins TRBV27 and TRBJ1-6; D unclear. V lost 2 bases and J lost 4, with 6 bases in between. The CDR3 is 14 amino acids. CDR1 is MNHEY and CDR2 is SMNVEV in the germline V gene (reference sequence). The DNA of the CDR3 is TGTGCCAGCAGTTTAATGGAGTATAATTCACCCCTCCACTTT. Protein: CASSLMEYNSPLHF.

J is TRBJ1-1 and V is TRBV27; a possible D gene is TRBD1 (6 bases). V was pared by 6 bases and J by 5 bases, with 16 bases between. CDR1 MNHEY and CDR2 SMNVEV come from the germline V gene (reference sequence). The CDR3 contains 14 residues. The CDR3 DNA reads TGTGCCAGCAGATCCACCACAGGGAGGACTGAAGCTTTCTTT. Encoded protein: CASRSTTGRTEAFF.

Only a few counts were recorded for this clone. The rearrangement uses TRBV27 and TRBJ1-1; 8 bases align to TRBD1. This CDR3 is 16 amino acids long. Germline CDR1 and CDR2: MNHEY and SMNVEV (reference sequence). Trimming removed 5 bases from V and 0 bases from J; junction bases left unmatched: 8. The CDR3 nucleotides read TGTGCCAGCAGTCCCCGGACAGGGCTTTTGAACACTGAAGCTTTCTTT. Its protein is CASSPRTGLLNTEAFF.

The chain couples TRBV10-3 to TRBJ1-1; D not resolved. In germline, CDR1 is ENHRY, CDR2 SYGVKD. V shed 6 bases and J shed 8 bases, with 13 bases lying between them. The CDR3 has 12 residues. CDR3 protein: CAIRGGGWEAFF. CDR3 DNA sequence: TGTGCCATCAGGGGTGGCGGCTGGGAAGCTTTCTTT.

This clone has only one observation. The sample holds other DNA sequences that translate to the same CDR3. CDR3 DNA: TGTGCCAGCAGCCCGGGACGGACCTACGAGCAGTACTTC. Translating it yields CASSPGRTYEQYF. The V gene is TRBV9, the J gene TRBJ2-7, with D perhaps given as TRBD1 or TRBD2 (5 bases each). Trimming removed 4 bases at V and 2 bases at J, with 10 bases between. There are 13 residues in the CDR3. The germline CDR1 and CDR2 sequences are SGDLS and YYNGEE.

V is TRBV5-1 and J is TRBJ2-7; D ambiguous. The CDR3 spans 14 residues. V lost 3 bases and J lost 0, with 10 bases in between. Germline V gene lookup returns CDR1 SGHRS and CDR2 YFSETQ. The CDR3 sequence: CASSSRSVSYEQYF. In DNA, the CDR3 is TGCGCCAGCAGCTCGAGGTCGGTCTCCTACGAGCAGTACTTC.

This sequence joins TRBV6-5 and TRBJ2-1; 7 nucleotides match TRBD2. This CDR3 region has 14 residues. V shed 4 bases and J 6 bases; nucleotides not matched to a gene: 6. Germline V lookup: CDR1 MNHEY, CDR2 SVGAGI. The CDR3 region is CASSSSGVGNEQFF. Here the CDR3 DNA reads TGTGCCAGCAGTTCTAGCGGAGTGGGCAATGAGCAGTTCTTC.

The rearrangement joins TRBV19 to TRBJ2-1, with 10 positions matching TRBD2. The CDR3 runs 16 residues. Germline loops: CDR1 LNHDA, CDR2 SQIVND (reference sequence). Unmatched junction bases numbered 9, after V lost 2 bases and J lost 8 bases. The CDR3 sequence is CASSITALAGGYEQFF. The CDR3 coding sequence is TGTGCCAGTAGTATAACCGCCTTAGCGGGAGGCTATGAGCAGTTCTTC.

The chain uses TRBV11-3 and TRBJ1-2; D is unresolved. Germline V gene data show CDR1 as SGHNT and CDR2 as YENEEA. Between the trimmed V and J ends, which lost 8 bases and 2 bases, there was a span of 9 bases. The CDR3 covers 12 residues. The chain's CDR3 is CASADTNYGYTF. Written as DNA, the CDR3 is TGTGCCAGCGCTGATACCAACTATGGCTACACCTTC.

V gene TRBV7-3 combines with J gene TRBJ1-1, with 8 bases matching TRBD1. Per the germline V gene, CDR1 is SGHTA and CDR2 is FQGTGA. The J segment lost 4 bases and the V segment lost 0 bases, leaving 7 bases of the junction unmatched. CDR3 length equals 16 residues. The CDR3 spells CASSLTRTGSSTEAFF. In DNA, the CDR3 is TGTGCCAGCAGCTTAACCCGGACAGGGAGTTCCACTGAAGCTTTCTTT.

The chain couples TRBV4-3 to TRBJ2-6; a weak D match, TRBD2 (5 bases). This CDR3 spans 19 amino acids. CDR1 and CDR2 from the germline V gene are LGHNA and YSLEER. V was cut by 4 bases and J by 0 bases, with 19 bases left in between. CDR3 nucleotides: TGCGCCAGCAGCCCACCGCCCGGGGTATTCCTCTCTGGGGCCAACGTCCTGACTTTC. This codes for CASSPPPGVFLSGANVLTF.

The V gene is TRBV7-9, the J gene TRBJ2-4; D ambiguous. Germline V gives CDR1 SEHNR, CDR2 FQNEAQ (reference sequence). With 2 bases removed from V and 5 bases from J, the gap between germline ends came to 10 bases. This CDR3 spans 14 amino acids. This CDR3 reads CASSLNSPENIQYF. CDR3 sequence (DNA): TGTGCCAGCAGCTTAAATTCCCCAGAAAACATTCAGTACTTC. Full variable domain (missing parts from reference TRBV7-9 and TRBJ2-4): DTGVSQNPRHKITKRGQNVTFRCDPISEHNRLYWYRQTLGQGPEFLTYFQNEAQLEKSRLLSDRFSAERPKGSFSTLEIQRTEQGDSAMYLCASSLNSPENIQYFGAGTRLSVL.

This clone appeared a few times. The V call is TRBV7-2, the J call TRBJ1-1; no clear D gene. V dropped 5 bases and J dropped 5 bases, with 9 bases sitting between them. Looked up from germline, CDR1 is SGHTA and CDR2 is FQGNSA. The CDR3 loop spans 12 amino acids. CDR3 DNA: TGTGCCAGCAGCATGTTCGGGACTGAAGCTTTCTTT. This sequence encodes CASSMFGTEAFF.